This T cell receptor (beta chain) was captured by sequencing in a study of identical twins. The CDR3 runs to 17 residues. Unmatched junction bases numbered 12, after V lost 4 bases and J lost 2 bases. Addition of a universal primer site occurred through template switching, and cDNA carried unique molecular identifiers. TCRdb re-called the 5' RACE reads with MiXCR, one entry per CDR3 protein. The table shows hundreds of thousands of distinct CDR3 sequences, with less than 10% occurring only once. The study, taken as a whole, reports: Cord blood's abundant beta clonotypes had fewer insertions, unlike memory repertoires. Weaker excess sharing between twins was seen in beta out-of-frame sequences.

There are a few counts of this clonotype. The antigen remains unidentified. The same sample was also studied in work on yellow fever vaccine responses in identical twins. From that report: A vaccine T cell response that seemed partly convergent and partly personalized was reported in twins.

V gene TRBV12-3 or TRBV12-4 combines with J gene TRBJ2-3; 7 bases are shared with TRBD1. The material sequenced was PBMCs. This TCR derives from a woman younger than 30 in good health. CDR3 amino acids: CASSYPRGQVHTDTQYF. The CDR3, as DNA: TGTGCCAGCAGTTACCCCCGTGGACAGGTCCACACAGATACGCAGTATTTT.